The clone carrying this TCR beta chain appeared once. Germline lookup yields CDR1 LNHDA and CDR2 SQIVND (reference sequence). V was clipped by 7 bases and J by 5 bases; unmatched bases: 15. There are 17 residues in the CDR3. This record comes from a study of T cell changes during pregnancy in multiple sclerosis. Measured with immunoSEQ multiplex PCR; TCRdb has only the in-frame clones, and not every one. The sample holds approximately 49,000 clones, almost 90% seen once. Sequencing was performed on peripheral blood, taken after pregnancy. This chain links TRBV19 with TRBJ2-1; 9 nucleotides match TRBD1. The TCR originated in a female donor in good health, enrolled as a control in a pregnancy study. The CDR3 nucleotides are TGTGCCAGTACCCGGTCCGGGACAGGGAATTTCCACAATGAGCAGTTCTTC. Its protein product is CASTRSGTGNFHNEQFF.